These T cell receptor beta chains were read from a single sample in a study of somatic mutations in cytotoxic T cells in rheumatoid arthritis. The repertoire was sequenced with immunoSEQ multiplex PCR; TCRdb's copy has only in-frame clones and lacks some. In the table there are about 20,000 clones, about 80% of which are singletons. Sequenced material: CD8+ T cells sorted from blood. The receptor set was obtained from an adult with rheumatoid arthritis. CDR3s include the opening cysteine and the closing phenylalanine or tryptophan. A D gene is named only where the DNA matches it firmly. A clone size is listed for some rows: how often the clone was seen (once, few, many), or a class if it is expanded.

-	TRBV2	TRBJ1-5	-	TGTGCCAGCAGTGTAGGGTTCGGCAATCAGCCCCAGCATTTT	CASSVGFGNQPQHF
-	TRBV6-1	TRBJ1-2	-	TGTGCCATCCAGGACGGCTATGGCTACACCTTC	CAIQDGYGYTF
TRBD1	TRBV9	TRBJ1-5	once	TGTGCCAGCAGCGTAGCCGGGGGGGACAGGCCCCTTTGGAATCAGCCCCAGCATTTT	CASSVAGGDRPLWNQPQHF
-	TRBV7-9	TRBJ1-1	-	TGTGCCAGCAGCTCCCCCCGAACAGAGAACACTGAAGCTTTCTTT	CASSSPRTENTEAFF
-	TRBV5-1	TRBJ2-7	-	TGCGCCAGCAGCCAGGGGTTTGAGCAGTACTTC	CASSQGFEQYF
-	TRBV19	TRBJ2-4	-	TGTGCCAGTAGAATCGGCGGCCTTTTTCAGTACTTC	CASRIGGLFQYF
TRBD1	TRBV7-2	TRBJ1-4	-	TGTGCCAGCAGCTTAACAGGGGGCTGGGAAAAACTGTTTTTT	CASSLTGGWEKLFF
-	TRBV19	TRBJ2-2	-	TGTGCCAGTAGTATGAGTGGGGGCAGGGAGTTTTGGGACGGGGAGCTGTTTTTT	CASSMSGGREFWDGELFF
-	TRBV7-8	TRBJ2-7	-	TGTGCCAGCAGCGACCCCTGGGGAAGTGGATACGAGCAGTACTTC	CASSDPWGSGYEQYF
-	TRBV29-1	TRBJ1-2	-	TGCAGCGTTGGTGGAGGATCGGATGGCTACACCTTC	CSVGGGSDGYTF
-	TRBV9	TRBJ2-2	-	TGTGCCAGCAGCCCACAAGCGGCCGGGGAGCTGTTTTTT	CASSPQAAGELFF
-	TRBV9	TRBJ1-1	-	TGTGCCAGCAGCGTAGGTGCGGGTATGAACACTGAAGCTTTCTTT	CASSVGAGMNTEAFF